This entry lists 12 T cell receptor beta chains sequenced from one sample in a study of T cell responses to AZD1222 COVID-19 vaccine. Assay: immunoSEQ multiplex PCR; the TCRdb copy retains only in-frame clones and omits some. The sample contains about 140,000 clones, 80% to 95% of which appear only once. The specimen was peripheral blood, collected 28 days after the second AZD1222 dose. These receptors came from an adult who received the AZD1222 COVID-19 vaccine.

The J gene is TRBJ2-3, the V gene TRBV2, with 9 bases matching TRBD1. The germline V gene has CDR1 SNHLY and CDR2 FYNNEI. The CDR3 has 15 residues. The ends lost 6 bases at V and 3 bases at J; junction bases unmatched: 7. This CDR3 is CASRPDRGVTDTQYF. The CDR3, as DNA: TGTGCCAGCAGACCTGACAGGGGGGTAACAGATACGCAGTATTTT.

The chain is built from TRBV12-3 or TRBV12-4 and TRBJ2-7; D is perhaps TRBD1 (6 bases). The CDR3 covers 13 residues. V was pared by 5 bases and J by 2 bases, with 10 bases between. The CDR3 loop reads CASSPTGPYEQYF. CDR3 DNA: TGTGCCAGCAGTCCCACAGGGCCCTACGAGCAGTACTTC.

The chain uses TRBV18 and TRBJ1-5; 7 bases match TRBD1. Trimming took 5 bases from V and 2 from J; bases not matched to a gene: 6. This CDR3 is 15 amino acids long. CDR1 is KGHSH, CDR2 LQKENI, per germline. CDR3 region: CASSKGQSGNQPQHF. DNA for the CDR3: TGTGCCAGCTCAAAGGGACAGAGTGGCAATCAGCCCCAGCATTTT.

Concerning this clone itself: Other DNA sequences in the same sample also yield this CDR3. The V gene is TRBV30, the J gene TRBJ1-3; D is ambiguous. CDR1 is GTSNPN, CDR2 SVGIG, per germline (reference sequence). The CDR3 contains 11 residues. V was clipped by 2 bases and J by 4 bases, with 3 bases between them. DNA of the CDR3: TGTGCCTGGAGTCCCGGAAACACCATATATTTT. Translated: CAWSPGNTIYF. Together with reference TRBV30 and TRBJ1-3, the CDR3 gives the full variable domain: SQTIHQWPATLVQPVGSPLSLECTVEGTSNPNLYWYRQAAGRGLQLLFYSVGIGQISSEVPQNLSASRPQDRQFILSSKKLLLSDSGFYLCAWSPGNTIYFGEGSWLTVV.

The chain is built from TRBV6-2 or TRBV6-3 and TRBJ2-7, with D maybe TRBD1 (6 bases). The CDR3 sequence is 14 residues long. Trimming left V 2 bases short and J 3 bases short, with 11 bases between. Germline loops: CDR1 MNHEY, CDR2 SVGEGT. CDR3: CASSYEGGNYEQYF. The CDR3 DNA follows: TGTGCCAGCAGTTACGAAGGGGGAAACTACGAGCAGTACTTC.

J is TRBJ1-2 and V is TRBV10-3; D gene uncertain. The V end lost 10 bases, the J end lost 0 bases, and 12 bases lay between the germline ends. The germline gives CDR1 ENHRY, CDR2 SYGVKD. The CDR3 totals 13 residues. The CDR3 is CATVTGTNYGYTF. DNA for the CDR3: TGTGCCACCGTGACTGGGACTAACTATGGCTACACCTTC.

The CDR3 nucleotides are TGTGCCTGGAGTCCCCCGGCCTCTGGCTACACCTTC. Encoded protein: CAWSPPASGYTF. The chain recombines TRBV30 with TRBJ1-2, with D uncertain. Germline values: CDR1 GTSNPN, CDR2 SVGIG (reference sequence). This CDR3 region has 12 residues. Trimming stripped 2 bases from V and 7 bases from J, with 11 bases between.

The chain has TRBV19 and TRBJ2-1; D possibly corresponds to TRBD2 (5 bases). The CDR3 has 15 residues. Germline loops: CDR1 LNHDA, CDR2 SQIVND (reference sequence). V shed 1 base and J shed 5 bases, with 12 bases lying between them. CDR3 region: CASSIGATRNNEQFF. CDR3 DNA sequence: TGTGCCAGTAGTATAGGGGCAACTAGAAACAATGAGCAGTTCTTC.

This clone was detected only a few times. This rearrangement joins TRBV7-2 to TRBJ1-4; possible D gene TRBD1, 6 bases. The CDR3 totals 14 residues. V lost 5 bases and J 7 bases, leaving 14 bases between the germline ends. Germline CDR1 and CDR2: SGHTA and FQGNSA. As DNA, the CDR3 is TGTGCCAGCAGCCTCCAAAGGGGGAGTGAAAAACTGTTTTTT. Encoded protein: CASSLQRGSEKLFF.

In regard to this clone: At one end the junction does not follow the germline gene, possibly because of a read error. The chain combines TRBV5-1 with TRBJ1-1; D gene uncertain. Germline V gives CDR1 SGHRS, CDR2 YFSETQ. The CDR3 has 16 amino acids. The CDR3: CASRFTVGGWNTEAFF. CDR3 DNA: TGCGCCAGCCGCTTCACCGTGGGAGGATGGAACACTGAAGCTTTCTTT.

This chain links TRBV9 with TRBJ1-5, with no clear D. Germline V gene data show CDR1 as SGDLS and CDR2 as YYNGEE. Trimming removed 0 bases from V and 6 bases from J, with 10 bases in between. The CDR3 has 14 residues. CDR3 residues: CASSVDGGGQPQHF. CDR3 nucleotide sequence: TGTGCCAGCAGCGTAGACGGAGGTGGTCAGCCCCAGCATTTT.

The chain uses TRBV7-9 and TRBJ2-1, with D possibly being TRBD1 or TRBD2 (5 bases each). This CDR3 spans 15 amino acids. V was pared by 4 bases and J by 2 bases, with 12 bases between. The germline V gene encodes CDR1 SEHNR and CDR2 FQNEAQ (reference sequence). CDR3 loop: CASSYKEGPYNEQFF. As DNA, the CDR3 is TGTGCCAGCAGCTATAAAGAGGGGCCCTACAATGAGCAGTTCTTC.